This T cell receptor beta chain was identified in a study of cytomegalovirus exposure and HLA in healthy donors. The wider study: An early release of data contained about 85 million unique TCRs, which came from HLA-typed donors.

Findings and limits, study-wide: Some highly shared sequence variants likely arose as a pipeline artifact.

Concerning this clone: The antigen is not known.

The trim removed 3 bases at V and 0 bases at J, leaving 8 bases unmatched. Germline V CDR1 and CDR2: LNHDA, SQIVND (reference sequence). This CDR3 is built from 16 residues. The PCR used 60 Vbeta and 13 Jbeta primers. The assay was immunoSEQ multiplex PCR, and TCRdb's table has in-frame clones only and misses some. The sample has roughly 110,000 clones; 60% to 80% are singletons. V usage is TRBV19 and J usage is TRBJ2-7; 7 nucleotides align to TRBD1. Source material: PBMCs. This clonotype originated in a female donor in good health and CMV-seronegative. CDR3 residues: CASSIMVSGGSYEQYF. The CDR3 bases are TGTGCCAGTAGTATTATGGTGTCAGGGGGCTCCTACGAGCAGTACTTC. Together with reference TRBV19 and TRBJ2-7, the CDR3 gives the full variable domain: DGGITQSPKYLFRKEGQNVTLSCEQNLNHDAMYWYRQDPGQGLRLIYYSQIVNDFQKGDIAEGYSVSREKKESFPLTVTSAQKNPTAFYLCASSIMVSGGSYEQYFGPGTRLTVT.